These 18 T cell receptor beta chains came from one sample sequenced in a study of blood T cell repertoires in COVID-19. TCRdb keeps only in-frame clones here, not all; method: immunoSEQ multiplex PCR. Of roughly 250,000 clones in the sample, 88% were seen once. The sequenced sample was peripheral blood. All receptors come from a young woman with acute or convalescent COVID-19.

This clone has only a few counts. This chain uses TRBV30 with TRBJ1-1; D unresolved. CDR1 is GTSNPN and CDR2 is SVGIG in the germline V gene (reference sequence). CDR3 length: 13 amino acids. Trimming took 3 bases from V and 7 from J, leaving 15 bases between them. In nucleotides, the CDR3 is TGTGCCTGGAGGACAATCCCCGGGGTTGAAGCTTTCTTT. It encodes CAWRTIPGVEAFF.

DNA for the CDR3: TGTGCCAGCAGCTTGTATTCAGGGGCTTATCGCGAGCAGTACTTC. It translates to CASSLYSGAYREQYF. The chain is built from TRBV5-6 and TRBJ2-7; possible D gene TRBD1, 6 bases. Germline V gene sequence: CDR1 SGHDT, CDR2 YYEEEE. This CDR3 comprises 15 residues. With 1 base removed from V and 6 bases from J, the gap between germline ends came to 17 bases. The full variable domain, in which reference TRBV5-6 and TRBJ2-7 provide the parts outside the CDR3, is DAGVTQSPTHLIKTRGQQVTLRCSPKSGHDTVSWYQQALGQGPQFIFQYYEEEERQRGNFPDRFSGHQFPNYSSELNVNALLLGDSALYLCASSLYSGAYREQYFGPGTRLTVT.

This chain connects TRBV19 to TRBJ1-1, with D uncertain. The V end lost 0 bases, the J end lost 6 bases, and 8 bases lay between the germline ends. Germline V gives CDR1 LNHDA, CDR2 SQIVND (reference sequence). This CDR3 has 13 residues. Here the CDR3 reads CASSIDRLAEAFF. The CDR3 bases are TGTGCCAGTAGTATAGATCGTCTAGCTGAAGCTTTCTTT. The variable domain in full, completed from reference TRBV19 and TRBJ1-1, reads DGGITQSPKYLFRKEGQNVTLSCEQNLNHDAMYWYRQDPGQGLRLIYYSQIVNDFQKGDIAEGYSVSREKKESFPLTVTSAQKNPTAFYLCASSIDRLAEAFFGQGTRLTVV.

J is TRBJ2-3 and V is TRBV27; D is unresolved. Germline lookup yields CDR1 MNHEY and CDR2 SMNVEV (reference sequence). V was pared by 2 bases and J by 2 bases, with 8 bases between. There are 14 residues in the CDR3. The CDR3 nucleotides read TGTGCCAGCAGTTTAGAGTGGGCCACAGATACGCAGTATTTT. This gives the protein CASSLEWATDTQYF.

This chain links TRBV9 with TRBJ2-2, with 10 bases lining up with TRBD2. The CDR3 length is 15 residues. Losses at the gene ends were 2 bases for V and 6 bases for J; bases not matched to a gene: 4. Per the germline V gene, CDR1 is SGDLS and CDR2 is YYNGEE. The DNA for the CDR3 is TGTGCCAGCAGCGTTGAACTAGCGGGATCCGGGGAGCTGTTTTTT. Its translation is CASSVELAGSGELFF. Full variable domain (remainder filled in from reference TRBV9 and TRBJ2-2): DSGVTQTPKHLITATGQRVTLRCSPRSGDLSVYWYQQSLDQGLQFLIQYYNGEERAKGNILERFSAQQFPDLHSELNLSSLELGDSALYFCASSVELAGSGELFFGEGSRLTVL.

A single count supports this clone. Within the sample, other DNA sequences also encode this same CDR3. The CDR3 region is CAWSVGRIGNTIYF. Here the CDR3 DNA reads TGTGCCTGGAGTGTAGGCAGGATCGGAAACACCATATATTTT. This chain connects TRBV30 to TRBJ1-3, with D uncertain. The germline CDR1 and CDR2 sequences are GTSNPN and SVGIG (reference sequence). The CDR3 loop spans 14 amino acids. The germline V and J ends were trimmed by 0 bases and 4 bases, with 10 bases remaining between them.

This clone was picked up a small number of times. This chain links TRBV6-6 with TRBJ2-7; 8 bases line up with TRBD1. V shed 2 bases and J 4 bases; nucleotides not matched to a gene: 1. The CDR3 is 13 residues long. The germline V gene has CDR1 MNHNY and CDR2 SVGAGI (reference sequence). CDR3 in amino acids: CASSYRQGYEQYF. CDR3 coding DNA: TGTGCCAGCAGTTACCGACAGGGGTACGAGCAGTACTTC.

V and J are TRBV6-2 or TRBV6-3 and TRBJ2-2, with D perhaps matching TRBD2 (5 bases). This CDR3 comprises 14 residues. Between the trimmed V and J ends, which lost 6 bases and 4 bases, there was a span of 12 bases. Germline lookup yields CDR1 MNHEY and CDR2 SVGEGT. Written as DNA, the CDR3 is TGTGCCAGCAGCCGCCCGGGATTCACCGGGGAGCTGTTTTTT. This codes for CASSRPGFTGELFF.

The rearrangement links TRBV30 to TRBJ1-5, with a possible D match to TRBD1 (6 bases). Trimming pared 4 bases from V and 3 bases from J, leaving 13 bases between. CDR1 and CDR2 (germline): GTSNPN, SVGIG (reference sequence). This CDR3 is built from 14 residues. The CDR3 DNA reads TGTGCCTGGAAAGGGGGACAACTCAATCAGCCCCAGCATTTT. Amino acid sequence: CAWKGGQLNQPQHF.

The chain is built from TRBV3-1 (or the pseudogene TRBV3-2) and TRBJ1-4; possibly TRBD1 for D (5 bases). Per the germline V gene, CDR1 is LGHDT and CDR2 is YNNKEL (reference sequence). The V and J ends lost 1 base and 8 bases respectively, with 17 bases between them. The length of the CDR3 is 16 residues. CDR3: CASSQASGTAKEKLFF. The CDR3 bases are TGTGCCAGCAGCCAAGCTTCCGGGACTGCAAAGGAAAAACTGTTTTTT.

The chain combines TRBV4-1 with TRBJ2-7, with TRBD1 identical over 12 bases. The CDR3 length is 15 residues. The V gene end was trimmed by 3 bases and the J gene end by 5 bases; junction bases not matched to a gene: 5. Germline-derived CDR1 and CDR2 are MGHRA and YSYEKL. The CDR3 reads CASSHSGTGGDEQYF. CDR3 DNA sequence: TGCGCCAGCAGCCATTCCGGGACAGGGGGCGACGAGCAGTACTTC.

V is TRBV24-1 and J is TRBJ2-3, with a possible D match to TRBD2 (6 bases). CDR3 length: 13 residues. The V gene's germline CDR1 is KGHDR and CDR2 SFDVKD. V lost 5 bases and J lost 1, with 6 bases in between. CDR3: CATSAGGTDTQYF. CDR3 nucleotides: TGTGCCACCAGTGCGGGGGGCACAGATACGCAGTATTTT.

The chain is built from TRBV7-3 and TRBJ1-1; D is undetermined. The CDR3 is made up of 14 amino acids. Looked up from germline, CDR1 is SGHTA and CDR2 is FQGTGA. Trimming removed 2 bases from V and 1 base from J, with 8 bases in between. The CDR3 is CASSLDKGNTEAFF. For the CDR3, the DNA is TGTGCCAGCAGCTTAGACAAAGGGAACACTGAAGCTTTCTTT.

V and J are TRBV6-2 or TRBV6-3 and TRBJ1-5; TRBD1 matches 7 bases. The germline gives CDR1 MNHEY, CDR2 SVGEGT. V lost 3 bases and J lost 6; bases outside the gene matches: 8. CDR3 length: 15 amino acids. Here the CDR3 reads CASSYSGAGGQPQHF. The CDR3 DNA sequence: TGTGCCAGCAGTTATTCAGGGGCAGGGGGTCAGCCCCAGCATTTT.

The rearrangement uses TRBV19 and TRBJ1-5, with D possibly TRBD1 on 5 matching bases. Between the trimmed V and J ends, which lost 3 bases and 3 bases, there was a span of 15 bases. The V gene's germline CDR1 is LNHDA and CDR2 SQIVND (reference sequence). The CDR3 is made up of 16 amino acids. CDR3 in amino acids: CASSIEWAGYNQPQHF. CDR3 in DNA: TGTGCCAGTAGTATTGAATGGGCAGGGTACAATCAGCCCCAGCATTTT.

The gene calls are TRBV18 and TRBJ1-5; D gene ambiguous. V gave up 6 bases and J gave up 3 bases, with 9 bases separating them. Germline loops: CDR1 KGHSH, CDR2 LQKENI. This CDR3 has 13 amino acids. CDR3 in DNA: TGTGCCAGCTCTAAACAGCTCAATCAGCCCCAGCATTTT. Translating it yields CASSKQLNQPQHF. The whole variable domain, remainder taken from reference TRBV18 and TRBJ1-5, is NAGVMQNPRHLVRRRGQEARLRCSPMKGHSHVYWYRQLPEEGLKFMVYLQKENIIDESGMPKERFSAEFPKEGPSILRIQQVVRGDSAAYFCASSKQLNQPQHFGDGTRLSIL.

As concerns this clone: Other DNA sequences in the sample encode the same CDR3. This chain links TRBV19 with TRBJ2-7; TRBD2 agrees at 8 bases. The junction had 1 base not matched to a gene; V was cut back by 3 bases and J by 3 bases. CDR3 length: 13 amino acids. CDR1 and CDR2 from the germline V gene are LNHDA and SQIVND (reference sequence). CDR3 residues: CASSMGLVYEQYF. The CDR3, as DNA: TGTGCCAGTAGTATGGGACTAGTCTACGAGCAGTACTTC.

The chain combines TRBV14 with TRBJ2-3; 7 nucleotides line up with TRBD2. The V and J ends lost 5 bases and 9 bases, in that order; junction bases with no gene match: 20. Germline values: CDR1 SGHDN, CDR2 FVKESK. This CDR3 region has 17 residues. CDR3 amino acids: CASSGLPGGLLGGTQYF. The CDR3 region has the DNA TGTGCCAGCAGCGGCCTCCCTGGGGGACTACTCGGAGGGACGCAGTATTTT.